The source of this T cell receptor beta chain is a study of tumor-infiltrating lymphocytes in oesophageal squamous cell carcinoma. In TCRdb, the PCR reads were re-called with MiXCR into one record per CDR3 protein. Altogether about 22,000 distinct CDR3 sequences are present, about a third being singletons, with the ten largest covering roughly 19%. The sequenced sample consisted of esophageal tumor tissue. The TCR was taken from a female donor with esophageal squamous cell carcinoma.

The CDR3 DNA reads TGTGCCAGCAGTTTTTCAGCGGGAGTCAATGAGCAGTACTTC. This codes for CASSFSAGVNEQYF. The chain recombines TRBV12-3 or TRBV12-4 with TRBJ2-5, with 8 bases matching TRBD2. The CDR3 is 14 residues long. The J segment lost 11 bases and the V segment lost 3 bases, leaving 11 bases of the junction unmatched.